Here is one T cell receptor beta chain with its context. Its target is not known. This specimen belongs to a study of T cells in Graves' hyperthyroidism and ophthalmopathy. Amplification yielded TCR beta CDR3 regions, with RNA transcripts as the source. The primer set for the first-round RT-PCR of the TCR CDR3 was HTBI. Using its own MiXCR run on the multiplex PCR reads, TCRdb lists one record per CDR3 protein. The sample has under 650,000 distinct CDR3 sequences; 15% to 20% are singletons. Overall study findings and caveats: Ophthalmopathy was told apart from stable hyperthyroidism by a 13 V-J model. Blood also carried most thyroid clonotypes expanded above 0.001.

Graves' hyperthyroidism is called stable when ophthalmopathy does not progress within 18 months. Orbital computed tomography and thyroid ultrasound, together with serum TRAb and thyroxine and clinical symptoms, were used for diagnoses. What was sequenced was blood. The receptor was derived from a woman aged 25 to 39 with Graves' hyperthyroidism.

CDR3: CASSLDQGRGTDTQYF. CDR3 DNA: TGTGCCAGCAGCTTAGACCAGGGGAGAGGGACAGATACGCAGTATTTT. The chain uses TRBV7-9 and TRBJ2-3; tentatively, D is TRBD1 (6 bases). Germline V CDR1 and CDR2: SEHNR, FQNEAQ (reference sequence). This CDR3 contains 16 residues. The V and J ends lost 1 base and 3 bases respectively, with 14 bases between them.